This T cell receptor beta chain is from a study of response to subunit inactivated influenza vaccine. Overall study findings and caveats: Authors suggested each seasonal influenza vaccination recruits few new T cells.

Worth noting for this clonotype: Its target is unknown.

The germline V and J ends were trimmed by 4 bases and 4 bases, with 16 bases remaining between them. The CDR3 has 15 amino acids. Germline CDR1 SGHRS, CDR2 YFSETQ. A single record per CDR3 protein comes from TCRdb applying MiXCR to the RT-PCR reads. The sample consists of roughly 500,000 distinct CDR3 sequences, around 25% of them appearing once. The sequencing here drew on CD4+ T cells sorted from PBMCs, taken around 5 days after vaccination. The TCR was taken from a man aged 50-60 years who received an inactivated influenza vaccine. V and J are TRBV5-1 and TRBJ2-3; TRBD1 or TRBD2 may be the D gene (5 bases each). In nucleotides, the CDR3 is TGCGCCAGCAGCCGGATGGGGGAATATCCAGATACGCAGTATTTT. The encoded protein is CASSRMGEYPDTQYF.